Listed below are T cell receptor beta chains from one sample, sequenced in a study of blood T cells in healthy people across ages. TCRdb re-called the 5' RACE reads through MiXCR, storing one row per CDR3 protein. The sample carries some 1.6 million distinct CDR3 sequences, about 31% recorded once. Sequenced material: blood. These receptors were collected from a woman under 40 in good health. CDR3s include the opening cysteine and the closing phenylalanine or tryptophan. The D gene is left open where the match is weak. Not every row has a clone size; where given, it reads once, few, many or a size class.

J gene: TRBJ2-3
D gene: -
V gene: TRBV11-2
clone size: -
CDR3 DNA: TGTGCCAGCAGGCAAGATGGGGGTACGCAGTATTTT
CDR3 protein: CASRQDGGTQYF

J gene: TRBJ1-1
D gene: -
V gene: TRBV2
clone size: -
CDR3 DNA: TGTGCCAGCAATTCCCCGGACGCTGAAGCTTTCTTT
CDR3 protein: CASNSPDAEAFF

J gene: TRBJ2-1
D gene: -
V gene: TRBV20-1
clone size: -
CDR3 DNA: TGCAGTGCTAGTAGCAAGACCCACCCATACAATGAGCAGTTCTTC
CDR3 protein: CSASSKTHPYNEQFF

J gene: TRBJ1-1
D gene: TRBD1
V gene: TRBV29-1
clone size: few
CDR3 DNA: TGCAGCGTTGACATCAGGGGGCACGGAGCTTTCTTT
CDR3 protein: CSVDIRGHGAFF

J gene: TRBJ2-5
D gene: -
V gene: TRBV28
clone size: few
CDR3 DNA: TGTGCCAGCAGTTTATCTCGGGGTTATTTGGGAGAGACCCAGTACTTC
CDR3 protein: CASSLSRGYLGETQYF

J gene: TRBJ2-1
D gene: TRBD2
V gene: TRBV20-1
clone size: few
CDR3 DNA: TGCAGTGCTAGAGTAGGTAGCGGGAATATAGATGAGCAGTTCTTC
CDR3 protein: CSARVGSGNIDEQFF

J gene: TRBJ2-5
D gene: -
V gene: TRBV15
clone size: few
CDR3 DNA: TGTGCCACCAGCGGCGACTGGGAAGAGACCCAGTACTTC
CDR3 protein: CATSGDWEETQYF

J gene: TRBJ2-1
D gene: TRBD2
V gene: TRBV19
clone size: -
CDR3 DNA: TGTGCCAGTAGTAAGACTAGCGGGGGGGCCATTAGCTCCTACAATGAGCAGTTCTTC
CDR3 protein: CASSKTSGGAISSYNEQFF

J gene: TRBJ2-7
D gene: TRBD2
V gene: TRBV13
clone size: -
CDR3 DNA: TGTGCCAGCAGCTGGAGCGGGGAGGCTAACGAGCAGTACTTC
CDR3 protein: CASSWSGEANEQYF

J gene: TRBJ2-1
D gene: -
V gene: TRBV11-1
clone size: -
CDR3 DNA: TGTGCCAGCAGCCACACCACAGCAGCTAATGAGCAGTTCTTC
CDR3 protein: CASSHTTAANEQFF

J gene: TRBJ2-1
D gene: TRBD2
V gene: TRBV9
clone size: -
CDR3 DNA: TGTGCCAGCAGCCCTTGGGGCCTAGCGGGGGTCAATGAGCAGTTCTTC
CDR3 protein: CASSPWGLAGVNEQFF

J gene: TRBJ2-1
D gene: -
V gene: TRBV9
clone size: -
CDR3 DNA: TGTGCCAGCAGCGTAGAAGGGGGTGCCCGGGACACCTCATACAATGAGCAGTTCTTC
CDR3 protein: CASSVEGGARDTSYNEQFF

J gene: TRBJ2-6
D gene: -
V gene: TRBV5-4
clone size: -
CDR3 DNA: TGTGCCAGCAGCTCCACAGGGCTCTACTATACCTCTGGGGCCAACGTCCGGACTTTC
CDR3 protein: CASSSTGLYYTSGANVRTF

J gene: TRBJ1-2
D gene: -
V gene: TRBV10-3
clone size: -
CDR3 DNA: TGTGCCATCAGTGAGGCTTCCTATGGCTACACCTTC
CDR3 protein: CAISEASYGYTF

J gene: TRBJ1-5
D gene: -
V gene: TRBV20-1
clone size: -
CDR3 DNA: TGCAGTGCTAGCCCCGGGACATATAGCAATCAGCCCCAGCATTTT
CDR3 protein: CSASPGTYSNQPQHF

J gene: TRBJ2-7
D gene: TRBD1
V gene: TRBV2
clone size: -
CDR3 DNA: TGTGTCAGCAGTGGGCGCAGGGGGCCGTACGAGCAGTACTTC
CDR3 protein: CVSSGRRGPYEQYF

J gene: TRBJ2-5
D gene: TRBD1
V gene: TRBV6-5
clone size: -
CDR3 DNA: TGTGCCAGCAGTTACTCGGGACAGGGAGGGATCCAAGAGACCCAGTACTTC
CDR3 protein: CASSYSGQGGIQETQYF

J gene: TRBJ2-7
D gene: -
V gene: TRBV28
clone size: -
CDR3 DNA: TGTGCCAGCAGTTTTCCTATTACAGCTTACTCCTACGAGCAGTACTTC
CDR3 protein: CASSFPITAYSYEQYF

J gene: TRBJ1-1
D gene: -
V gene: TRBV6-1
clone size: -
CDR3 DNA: TGTGCCAGCAGTGACGGACGGTGGAACACTGAAGCTTTCTTT
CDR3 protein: CASSDGRWNTEAFF

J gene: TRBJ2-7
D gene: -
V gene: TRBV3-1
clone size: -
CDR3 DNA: TGTGCCAGCAGCCTGAAGGGTCTGGAAAGGGAAGACTACGAGCAGTACTTC
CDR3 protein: CASSLKGLEREDYEQYF

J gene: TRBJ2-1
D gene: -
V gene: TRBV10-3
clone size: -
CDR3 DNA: TGTGCCATCAGTGAGTCTACAGTCCGCAGCAATGAGCAGTTCTTC
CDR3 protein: CAISESTVRSNEQFF

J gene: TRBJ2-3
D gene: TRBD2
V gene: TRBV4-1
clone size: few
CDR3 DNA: TGCGCCAGCAGCCGGACTAGCGGGGGGGCGGAAGATACGCAGTATTTT
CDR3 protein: CASSRTSGGAEDTQYF

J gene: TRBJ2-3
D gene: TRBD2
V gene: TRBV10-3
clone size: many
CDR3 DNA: TGTGCCGCCCAGTCGACCGGGACTAGCGGGAGAATCACCACAGATACGCAGTATTTT
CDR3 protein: CAAQSTGTSGRITTDTQYF

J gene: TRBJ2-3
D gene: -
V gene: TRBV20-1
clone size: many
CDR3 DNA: TGCAGTGCGGAGGACTACCCTAGCTACGATACGCAGTATTTT
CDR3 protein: CSAEDYPSYDTQYF

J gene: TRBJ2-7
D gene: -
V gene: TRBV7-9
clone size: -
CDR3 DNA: TGTGCCAGCAGCTCCCCAACTGGCAGCCGTGGGAATTCCTACGAGCAGTACTTC
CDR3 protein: CASSSPTGSRGNSYEQYF

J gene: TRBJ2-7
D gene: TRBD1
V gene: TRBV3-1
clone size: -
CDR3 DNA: TGTGCCAGCAGCCCCGTCCCGGGACAGGGACCCCGCGCCTACGAGCAGTACTTC
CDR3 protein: CASSPVPGQGPRAYEQYF

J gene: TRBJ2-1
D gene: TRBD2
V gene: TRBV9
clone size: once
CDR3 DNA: TGTGCCAGCAGCGTAGCTACTGTAGTGCGGGAGGGCCTCGGTGAGCAGTTCTTC
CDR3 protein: CASSVATVVREGLGEQFF

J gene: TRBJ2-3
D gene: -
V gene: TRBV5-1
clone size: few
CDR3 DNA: TGCGCCAGCAGCGGGGGGCTTACAGACAGTACAGATACGCAGTATTTT
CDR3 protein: CASSGGLTDSTDTQYF

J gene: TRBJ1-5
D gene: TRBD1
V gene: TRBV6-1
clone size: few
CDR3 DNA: TGTGCCAGCAGAGACAGGGGAAGTAGCAATCAGCCCCAGCATTTT
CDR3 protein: CASRDRGSSNQPQHF

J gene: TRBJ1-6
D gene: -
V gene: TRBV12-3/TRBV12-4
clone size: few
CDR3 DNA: TGTGCCAGCAGTCTCAGGGGAGATAATTCACCCCTCCACTTT
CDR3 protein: CASSLRGDNSPLHF

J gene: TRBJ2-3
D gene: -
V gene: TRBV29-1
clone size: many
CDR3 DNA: TGCAGCGTTTTGGAGACTCCCCCAGATACGCAGTATTTT
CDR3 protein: CSVLETPPDTQYF

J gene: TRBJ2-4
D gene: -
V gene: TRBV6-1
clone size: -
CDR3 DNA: TGTGCCAGCAGTGAGCCCGGGACGGGAAAAAACATTCAGTACTTC
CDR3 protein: CASSEPGTGKNIQYF

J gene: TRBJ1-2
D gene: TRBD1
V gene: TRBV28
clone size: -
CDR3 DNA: TGTGCCAGCAGTCTCACACCAGGGGGCAACTATGGCTACACCTTC
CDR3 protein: CASSLTPGGNYGYTF

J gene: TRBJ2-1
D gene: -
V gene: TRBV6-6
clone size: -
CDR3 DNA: TGTGCCAGCAGTTACCCTCGTCGCAATGAGCAGTTCTTC
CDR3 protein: CASSYPRRNEQFF

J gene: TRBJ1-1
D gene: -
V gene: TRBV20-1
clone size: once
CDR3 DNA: TGCAGTGCTAGAGAGCCGGACGATGGCACTGAAGCTTTCTTT
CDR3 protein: CSAREPDDGTEAFF

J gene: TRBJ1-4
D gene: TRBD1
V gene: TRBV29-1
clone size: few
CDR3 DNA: TGCAGCGTTGGGGGACAGGGGACGGAAAAACTGTTTTTT
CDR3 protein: CSVGGQGTEKLFF

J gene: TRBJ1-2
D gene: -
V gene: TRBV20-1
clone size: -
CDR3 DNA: TGCAGTGCTAGGACAGTAGCTGGCTACACCTTC
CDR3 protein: CSARTVAGYTF

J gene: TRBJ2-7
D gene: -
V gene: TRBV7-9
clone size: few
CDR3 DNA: TGTGCCAGCGGGCTCGGCGGGTCGCGCTACGAGCAGTACTTC
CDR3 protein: CASGLGGSRYEQYF

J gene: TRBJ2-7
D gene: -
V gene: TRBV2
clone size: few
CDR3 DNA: TGTGCCAGCAAATTACAAGGGAACAACTACGAGCAGTACTTC
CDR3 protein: CASKLQGNNYEQYF

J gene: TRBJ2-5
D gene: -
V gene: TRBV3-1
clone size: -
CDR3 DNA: TGTGCCAGCAGCCAAGATAGTCAGGGCAAAGAGACCCAGTACTTC
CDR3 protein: CASSQDSQGKETQYF

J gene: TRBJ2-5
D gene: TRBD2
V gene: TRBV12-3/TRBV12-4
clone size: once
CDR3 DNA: TGTGCCAGCAGACCGGTCGGGGGGGCCGAGACCCAGTACTTC
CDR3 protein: CASRPVGGAETQYF

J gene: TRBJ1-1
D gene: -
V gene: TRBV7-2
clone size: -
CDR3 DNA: TGTGCCAGCAGCCCCTCGGGCCGAAGTGAAGCTTTCTTT
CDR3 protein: CASSPSGRSEAFF

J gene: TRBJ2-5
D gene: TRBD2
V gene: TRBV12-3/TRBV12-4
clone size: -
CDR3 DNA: TGTGCCAACAGTTTTTACATTTCTAGCGGGCCTCTGGGGGAGCAGTACTTC
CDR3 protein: CANSFYISSGPLGEQYF

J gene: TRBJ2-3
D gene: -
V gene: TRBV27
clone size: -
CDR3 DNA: TGTGCCAGCAGTTTATGGGCGATACTTCAAGATACGCAGTATTTT
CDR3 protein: CASSLWAILQDTQYF

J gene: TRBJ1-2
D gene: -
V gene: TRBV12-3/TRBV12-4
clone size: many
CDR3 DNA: TGTGCCAGCAGTTTACGGTCTACGGGGTTTGGCTACACCTTC
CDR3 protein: CASSLRSTGFGYTF

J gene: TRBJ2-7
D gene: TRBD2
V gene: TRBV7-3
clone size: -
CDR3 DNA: TGTGCCAGTAGTCCCGGGACTAGCGGATTCCCTCAAAGCGAGCAGTACTTC
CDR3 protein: CASSPGTSGFPQSEQYF

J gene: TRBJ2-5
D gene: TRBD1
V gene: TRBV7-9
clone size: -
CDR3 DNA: TGTGCCAGCAGCTTAGTAGGGGCAGGGGGCCCCTACGTGCAGTACTTC
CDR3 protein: CASSLVGAGGPYVQYF

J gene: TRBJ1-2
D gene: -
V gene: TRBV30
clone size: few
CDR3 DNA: TGTGCCTGGAGCGGGCGTAACTATGGCTACACCTTC
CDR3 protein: CAWSGRNYGYTF

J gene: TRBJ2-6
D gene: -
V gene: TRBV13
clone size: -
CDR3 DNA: TGTGCCAGCAGCTCTAGTACAGGCCCTGGGGCCAACGTCCTGACTTTC
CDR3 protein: CASSSSTGPGANVLTF

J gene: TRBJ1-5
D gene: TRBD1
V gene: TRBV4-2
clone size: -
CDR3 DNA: TGTGCCAGCAGCCGAGTCGGACAGGGAAACAATCAGCCCCAGCATTTT
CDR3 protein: CASSRVGQGNNQPQHF

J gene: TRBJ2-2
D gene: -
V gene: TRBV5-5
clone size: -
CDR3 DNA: TGTGCCAGCAGCTTGGGGGAGCAATTGAACACCGGGGAGCTGTTTTTT
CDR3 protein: CASSLGEQLNTGELFF

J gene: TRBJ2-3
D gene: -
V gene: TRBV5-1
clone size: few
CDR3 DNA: TGCGCCAGCACGCCTCGGGACGGTACAGATACGCAGTATTTT
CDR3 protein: CASTPRDGTDTQYF

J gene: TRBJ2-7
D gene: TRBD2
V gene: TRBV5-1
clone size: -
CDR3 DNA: TGCGCCAGCAGCGCTAGACCGACTAGCGGGAGAGTTGATGCCTACGAGCAGTACTTC
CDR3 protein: CASSARPTSGRVDAYEQYF

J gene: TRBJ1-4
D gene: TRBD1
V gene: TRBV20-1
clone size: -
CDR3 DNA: TGCAGTGCTAGGACAGGGGTTAATGAAAAACTGTTTTTT
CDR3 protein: CSARTGVNEKLFF

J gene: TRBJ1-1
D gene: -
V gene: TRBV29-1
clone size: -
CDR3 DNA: TGCAGCGGAACCGGGACCTACCTCGGCACTGAAGCTTTCTTT
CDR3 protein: CSGTGTYLGTEAFF

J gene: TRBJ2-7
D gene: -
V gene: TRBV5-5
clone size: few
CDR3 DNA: TGTGCCAGCAGCCCTACAGGGGAGGGGACAGCGGGACACTACGAGCAGTACTTC
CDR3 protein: CASSPTGEGTAGHYEQYF

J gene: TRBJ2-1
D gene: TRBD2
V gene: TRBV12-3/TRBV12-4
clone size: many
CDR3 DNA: TGTGCCAGATTTGCACGGGAGGCTTGGAATGAGCAGTTCTTC
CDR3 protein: CARFAREAWNEQFF

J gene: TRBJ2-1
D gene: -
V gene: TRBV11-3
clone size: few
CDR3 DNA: TGTGCCAGCAGCTTTCCGTTTTGGGAGTTCTTC
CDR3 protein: CASSFPFWEFF

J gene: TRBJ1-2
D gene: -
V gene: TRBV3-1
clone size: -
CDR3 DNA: TGTGCCAGCAGCCACATGAAGGCTTCCTATGGCTACACCTTC
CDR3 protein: CASSHMKASYGYTF